The next 13 T cell receptor beta chains were all read from a single sample in a study of T cell responses to AZD1222 COVID-19 vaccine. Using immunoSEQ multiplex PCR, the repertoire was profiled, and TCRdb retains in-frame clones only, with some absent. This table holds under 150,000 clones, around 91% found once. The sequencing here drew on peripheral blood, taken 28 days after the second AZD1222 dose. The receptors originated from an adult who received the AZD1222 COVID-19 vaccine.

The V gene is TRBV28, the J gene TRBJ1-5; D unclear. This CDR3 has 15 residues. The germline V gene has CDR1 MDHEN and CDR2 SYDVKM. The ends were cut back, 11 bases at V and 0 bases at J, with 17 bases in the middle. In DNA form, the CDR3 reads TGTGCCGGTACCCCCAGGAGCTATAGCAATCAGCCCCAGCATTTT. Protein sequence: CAGTPRSYSNQPQHF.

The chain links TRBV10-2 to TRBJ2-7; TRBD2 might be the D (6 bases). Germline-derived CDR1 and CDR2 are WSHSY and SAAADI. Trimming shortened V by 5 bases and J by 2 bases, and 13 bases separated the two germline ends. The CDR3 length is 14 residues. CDR3 sequence reads: CASSLGGKPYEQYF. CDR3 DNA sequence: TGCGCCAGCAGTTTAGGAGGGAAACCCTACGAGCAGTACTTC.

V and J are TRBV10-3 and TRBJ2-1; 8 bases align to TRBD2. The germline V gene has CDR1 ENHRY and CDR2 SYGVKD. CDR3 size: 14 residues. The ends lost 2 bases at V and 8 bases at J; junction bases unmatched: 5. This chain's CDR3 is CAISEKRERDEQFF. The CDR3 DNA follows: TGTGCCATCAGTGAGAAGCGGGAGAGGGATGAGCAGTTCTTC.

This chain uses TRBV7-3 with TRBJ2-2; 8 nucleotides line up with TRBD1. J lost 6 bases, V lost 2 bases, and 8 bases had no gene match. There are 16 residues in the CDR3. Germline V gene sequence: CDR1 SGHTA, CDR2 FQGTGA. CDR3 bases: TGTGCCAGCAGCTTATCGGCAGGGGGCCAAGCCGGGGAGCTGTTTTTT. Protein sequence: CASSLSAGGQAGELFF.

V gene TRBV18 combines with J gene TRBJ1-5, with D maybe TRBD1 (6 bases). The CDR3 contains 17 residues. V was trimmed by 0 bases and J by 6 bases, leaving 18 bases between them. The germline CDR1 and CDR2 sequences are KGHSH and LQKENI. CDR3 region: CASSPPYNRERGQPQHF. CDR3 DNA sequence: TGTGCCAGCTCACCACCTTATAACAGGGAGAGGGGTCAGCCCCAGCATTTT.

This chain links TRBV11-2 with TRBJ1-1; no definite D call. The CDR3 sequence is 15 residues long. Germline V gene sequence: CDR1 SGHAT, CDR2 FQNNGV. V lost 2 bases and J 1 base, leaving 11 bases between the germline ends. Here the CDR3 reads CASSLRLLQNTEAFF. The CDR3 bases are TGTGCCAGCAGCTTACGATTGTTGCAGAACACTGAAGCTTTCTTT.

The rearrangement uses TRBV7-8 and TRBJ1-5; 7 bases match TRBD1. The CDR3 is made up of 15 amino acids. Germline CDR1 SGHVS, CDR2 FQNEAQ. V lost 6 bases to trimming and J lost 9 bases; unmatched junction nucleotides: 14. This CDR3 reads CASRPGTDQSWPQHF. The CDR3, as DNA: TGTGCCAGCAGGCCCGGGACAGATCAATCATGGCCCCAGCATTTT. The full variable domain, its missing parts supplied by reference TRBV7-8 and TRBJ1-5, is GAGVSQSPRYKVAKRGQDVALRCDPISGHVSLFWYQQALGQGPEFLTYFQNEAQLDKSGLPSDRFFAERPEGSVSTLKIQRTQQEDSAVYLCASRPGTDQSWPQHFGDGTRLSIL.

The chain is built from TRBV30 and TRBJ1-1; 8 positions match TRBD1. Germline CDR1 is GTSNPN and CDR2 is SVGIG (reference sequence). The trim removed 5 bases at V and 10 bases at J, leaving 6 bases unmatched. CDR3 size: 11 residues. CDR3 in amino acids: CAWGQGGRAFF. The CDR3 region has the DNA TGTGCCTGGGGACAGGGAGGTAGAGCTTTCTTT.

J is TRBJ1-1 and V is TRBV10-2; the D gene is possibly TRBD1 (5 bases). Germline CDR1 and CDR2: WSHSY and SAAADI. This CDR3 spans 14 amino acids. V was shortened by 10 bases and J by 11 bases, with 26 bases between the two germline ends. CDR3 coding DNA: TGCGCCACCACGAACGGGCAGGGTGGCGCCAAGGCTTTCTTT. Amino acids: CATTNGQGGAKAFF.

This chain connects TRBV7-2 to TRBJ2-1, with 8 bases that match TRBD1. Losses at the gene ends were 6 bases for V and 3 bases for J; bases not matched to a gene: 7. The CDR3 sequence is 15 residues long. Germline CDR1 and CDR2: SGHTA and FQGNSA. The CDR3 here is CASRKGQDFYNEQFF. The DNA of the CDR3 is TGTGCCAGCAGAAAGGGACAGGATTTCTACAATGAGCAGTTCTTC.

The chain is built from TRBV5-4 and TRBJ2-7; either TRBD1 or TRBD2 may fit D (5 bases each). Germline lookup yields CDR1 SGHNT and CDR2 YYREEE (reference sequence). CDR3 length: 16 amino acids. The germline V and J ends were trimmed by 1 base and 2 bases, with 16 bases remaining between them. As DNA, the CDR3 is TGTGCCAGCAGCTTGTTTCCCAGGGACGGACCCTACGAGCAGTACTTC. It translates to CASSLFPRDGPYEQYF.

The chain recombines TRBV5-1 with TRBJ1-4, with D possibly matching TRBD1 (5 bases). Trimming left V 4 bases short and J 8 bases short, with 18 bases between. The germline V gene has CDR1 SGHRS and CDR2 YFSETQ. This CDR3 region has 15 residues. CDR3 sequence: CASSLGTIGGEKLFF. The CDR3 nucleotides read TGCGCCAGCAGCCTCGGGACGATAGGAGGGGAAAAACTGTTTTTT.

This chain connects TRBV27 to TRBJ2-5; 15 bases match TRBD2. The germline CDR1 and CDR2 sequences are MNHEY and SMNVEV (reference sequence). V was pared by 5 bases and J by 2 bases, with 15 bases of the junction left unmatched. The CDR3 has 20 residues. The CDR3 bases are TGTGCCAGCAGTCTATTTCCGGGACTAGCGGGAGGCCCCTTACAAGAGACCCAGTACTTC. Protein product: CASSLFPGLAGGPLQETQYF.